The clone carrying this TCR beta chain was observed a few times. Its antigen is as yet unknown. The data derive from a study of cytomegalovirus exposure and HLA in healthy donors. The study's findings and limits: Data from an earlier analysis indicated that most TCR beta V segments were productive either about 87% or about 30% of the time.

This CDR3 region has 13 residues. Germline assignment: CDR1 SGDLS and CDR2 YYNGEE. The V end was cut by 0 bases, the J end by 5 bases, with 9 bases between. The PCR contained 60 Vbeta and 13 Jbeta primers. TCRdb keeps only in-frame clones here, not all; method: immunoSEQ multiplex PCR. This table holds 85,000 to 100,000 clones, about 60% found once. The specimen was PBMCs. The chain uses TRBV9 and TRBJ2-7, with a weak D call TRBD1 (6 bases). The origin of this receptor is a young woman in good health and CMV-seronegative. The chain's CDR3 is CASSVGTGNEQYF. CDR3 coding DNA: TGTGCCAGCAGCGTAGGCACAGGGAACGAGCAGTACTTC.